The T cell receptor (beta chain) described here comes from a study of shared clonotypes between healthy human individuals. Naive CD8 cells lacked CD45RO and underwent positive selection for CCR7, leaving out terminally differentiated effector memory CD45RA+ cells. All donors were healthy HIV-negative adults lacking recent acute infections or vaccinations. CDR3 length: 17 amino acids. Trimming left V 0 bases short and J 0 bases short, with 10 bases between. In germline, CDR1 is SGHDT, CDR2 YYEEEE. This table comes from immunoSEQ multiplex PCR, and its TCRdb copy is limited to in-frame clones, with some not included. The sample holds about 1.9 million clones, roughly 95% seen once.

This chain links TRBV5-6 with TRBJ2-6, with a weak D call TRBD2 (5 bases). Input material: naive CD8+ T cells from PBMCs. The TCR originated in a man younger than 35 in good health. Some clones in this sample may be carry-over from other donors' samples. CDR3 in DNA: TGTGCCAGCAGCTTGGGGACTGAGAGCTCTGGGGCCAACGTCCTGACTTTC. Translation gives CASSLGTESSGANVLTF.